The 4 T cell receptor beta chains given below trace back to one sample, sequenced in a study of prognosis after radiotherapy for stage I lung cancer. Genomic DNA served as the source from which two-round multiplex PCR generated TCR beta CDR3 amplicons. For every TRBV and TRBJ gene, a specific primer was used in first-round PCR. A single record per CDR3 protein comes from TCRdb applying MiXCR to the multiplex PCR reads. The sample yields around 15,000 distinct CDR3 sequences, roughly 52% seen once. Specimen: PBMCs, collected before or after stereotactic body radiation therapy (not recorded which). The source of these receptors is a donor at least 50 years old with non-small cell lung cancer.

Details on this clonotype: At one end, the junction sequence differs from germline, possibly due to a read error. J is TRBJ1-5 and V is TRBV12-3 or TRBV12-4; the D is unclear. This CDR3 region has 14 residues. The CDR3 region is CACRSPRVNQPQHF. In nucleotides, the CDR3 is TGTGCCTGCAGGTCCCCCCGGGTCAATCAGCCCCAGCATTTT.

V and J are TRBV28 and TRBJ1-3; tentative D call: TRBD1 (5 bases). Germline CDR1 is MDHEN and CDR2 is SYDVKM. The CDR3 extends over 20 amino acids. V lost 5 bases, J lost 1 base, and 27 bases lay in between. The CDR3 coding sequence is TGTGCCAGCAGTAAACCCCCTTTTAGGGACCCTCGGGGGTCTGGAAACACCATATATTTT. It translates to CASSKPPFRDPRGSGNTIYF.

The sample holds many counts of this clonotype. The chain uses TRBV6-1 and TRBJ2-1, with a weak D call TRBD1 (5 bases). The V end lost 6 bases, the J end lost 2 bases, and 20 bases lay between the germline ends. CDR1 is MNHNS and CDR2 is SASEGT in the germline V gene. There are 17 residues in the CDR3. CDR3 in DNA: TGTGCCAGCAGAGATAGCCAGGGCCTTGCTACCTACAATGAGCAGTTCTTC. This sequence encodes CASRDSQGLATYNEQFF.

In the case of this clonotype: Given a far larger clone just one base away, this is likely a sequencing read error. The chain employs TRBV10-3 and TRBJ1-1, with TRBD1 identical over 10 bases. The V gene end was trimmed by 10 bases and the J gene end by 7 bases; junction bases not matched to a gene: 15. The germline gives CDR1 ENHRY, CDR2 SYGVKD. The CDR3 has 15 residues. CDR3 sequence: CASNWPGQGISEAFF. The CDR3 coding sequence is TGTGCCAGCAATTGGCCGGGACAGGGGATAAGTGAAGCTTTCTTT.